This is a list of T cell receptor beta chains from one sample in a study of cytomegalovirus exposure and HLA in healthy donors. The method was immunoSEQ multiplex PCR; TCRdb's version includes in-frame clones alone and lacks a portion of them. The table includes some 190,000 clones, 78% detected once. Sequencing input: PBMCs. The receptor source for this set is a female donor in good health and CMV-seronegative. The CDR3 runs from the conserved cysteine through the conserved F or W. D genes are given only for firm matches. Clone size is stated in some rows and not others, as once, few, many or a class when expanded.

clone size,D gene,V gene,J gene,CDR3 protein,CDR3 DNA
-,TRBD1,TRBV19,TRBJ2-7,CASSIAIIRDREGYEQYF,TGTGCCAGTAGTATAGCGATCATCCGGGACAGGGAAGGCTACGAGCAGTACTTC
few,TRBD2,TRBV18,TRBJ2-3,CASSKGLAGGPDTQYF,TGTGCCAGCTCAAAAGGACTAGCGGGAGGGCCAGATACGCAGTATTTT
-,TRBD2,TRBV5-4,TRBJ2-7,CASSLELAGDMHF,TGTGCCAGCAGCTTGGAGCTAGCGGGAGATATGCACTTC
once,TRBD1,TRBV10-3,TRBJ2-1,CAISGTGYNEQFF,TGTGCCATCAGTGGGACAGGCTACAATGAGCAGTTCTTC
-,-,TRBV7-2,TRBJ1-3,CASSLGWPGATGNTIYF,TGTGCCAGCAGCTTAGGGTGGCCAGGGGCTACTGGAAACACCATATATTTT
-,-,TRBV18,TRBJ2-5,CASSPPQSQETQYF,TGTGCCAGCTCACCACCGCAGTCGCAAGAGACCCAGTACTTC
-,TRBD1,TRBV28,TRBJ1-5,CASSLWRGQHYNQPQHF,TGTGCCAGCAGTTTATGGCGGGGACAGCACTACAATCAGCCCCAGCATTTT
-,-,TRBV6-1,TRBJ2-3,CANRQISSTDTQYF,TGTGCCAACAGACAGATTTCTAGCACAGATACGCAGTATTTT
-,TRBD2,TRBV7-3,TRBJ2-3,CASSSRSGGEDTQYF,TGTGCCAGCAGCTCCCGCTCTGGGGGGGAAGATACGCAGTATTTT
-,-,TRBV28,TRBJ2-4,CASSLTVLAKNIQYF,TGTGCCAGCAGTTTAACAGTCTTAGCCAAAAACATTCAGTACTTC
few,TRBD1,TRBV10-3,TRBJ1-1,CATRGQTGATNTEAFF,TGTGCCACCAGGGGCCAGACAGGGGCGACCAACACTGAAGCTTTCTTT
-,-,TRBV18,TRBJ1-4,CASSPTWGDNEKLFF,TGTGCCAGCTCACCAACTTGGGGGGATAATGAAAAACTGTTTTTT
-,-,TRBV2,TRBJ1-1,CASRDHGVTEAFF,TGTGCCAGCAGAGACCACGGGGTCACTGAAGCTTTCTTT
-,-,TRBV18,TRBJ1-5,CASSRNPGGNNQPQHF,TGTGCCAGCTCACGAAATCCGGGGGGGAACAATCAGCCCCAGCATTTT
-,TRBD1,TRBV6-5,TRBJ1-2,CASSYGTGTNYGYTF,TGTGCCAGCAGTTACGGGACAGGAACTAACTATGGCTACACCTTC
-,-,TRBV28,TRBJ1-1,CASSLVSEAFF,TGTGCCAGCAGTTTAGTCAGTGAAGCTTTCTTT
-,TRBD2,TRBV28,TRBJ2-7,CASSLLAVSYEQYF,TGTGCCAGCAGCCTACTAGCGGTGTCCTACGAGCAGTACTTC
-,-,TRBV5-1,TRBJ1-6,CASSLIGGLSPLHF,TGCGCCAGCAGCTTGATCGGGGGGCTATCACCCCTCCACTTT
-,-,TRBV19,TRBJ2-4,CASSLPGLGGVGIQYF,TGTGCCAGTAGTCTTCCGGGGCTAGGGGGAGTTGGCATTCAGTACTTC
few,TRBD2,TRBV4-3,TRBJ2-7,CASSQGMGSGSYYEQYF,TGCGCCAGCAGCCAAGGAATGGGTAGCGGGAGCTACTACGAGCAGTACTTC
-,TRBD1,TRBV6-5,TRBJ2-7,CASSFTAGQGKYEQYF,TGTGCCAGCAGTTTCACTGCGGGACAGGGTAAATACGAGCAGTACTTC
-,-,TRBV7-2,TRBJ1-3,CASSPGLFSGNTIYF,TGTGCCAGCAGCCCAGGTCTCTTCTCTGGAAACACCATATATTTT
-,TRBD1,TRBV11-2,TRBJ2-7,CASSLLGWGTGVHEQYF,TGTGCCAGCAGCCTCCTAGGGTGGGGGACAGGAGTCCACGAGCAGTACTTC
-,-,TRBV25-1,TRBJ2-5,CASRKGGGETQYF,TGTGCCAGCAGAAAGGGGGGGGGAGAGACCCAGTACTTC
once,TRBD2,TRBV13,TRBJ2-1,CASRKAGGRGEQFF,TGTGCCAGCAGGAAAGCCGGGGGGAGAGGCGAGCAGTTCTTC
-,TRBD2,TRBV2,TRBJ2-2,CASSELVAGADGELFF,TGTGCCAGCAGTGAACTGGTAGCGGGGGCCGACGGGGAGCTGTTTTTT
-,-,TRBV18,TRBJ2-5,CASSPPTVRETQYF,TGTGCCAGCTCACCACCAACAGTCCGGGAGACCCAGTACTTC
once,-,TRBV6-5,TRBJ2-2,CATRDRLDTGELFF,TGTGCCACACGAGACAGGCTAGACACCGGGGAGCTGTTTTTT
-,-,TRBV20-1,TRBJ1-1,CSAISLDGAFF,TGCAGTGCTATTTCCCTCGACGGGGCTTTCTTT
-,-,TRBV19,TRBJ2-3,CASSETRGDTQYF,TGTGCCAGTAGCGAAACCCGGGGGGATACGCAGTATTTT
-,TRBD2,TRBV4-1,TRBJ2-1,CASSPLGAGVGGSYNEQFF,TGCGCCAGCAGCCCTCTGGGAGCGGGAGTAGGTGGCTCCTACAATGAGCAGTTCTTC
once,-,TRBV27,TRBJ2-1,CASSPELSSYNEQFF,TGTGCCAGCAGTCCAGAATTAAGCTCCTACAATGAGCAGTTCTTC
few,TRBD2,TRBV27,TRBJ2-1,CASSFWGSSGGYNEQFF,TGTGCCAGCAGTTTTTGGGGATCCAGCGGGGGATACAATGAGCAGTTCTTC
-,TRBD2,TRBV29-1,TRBJ2-3,CSATRTSGLSDTQYF,TGCAGCGCCACCCGGACTAGCGGGTTGTCAGATACGCAGTATTTT
-,TRBD1,TRBV5-8,TRBJ1-2,CASSIGQGRYGYTF,TGTGCCAGCAGCATAGGACAGGGGAGATATGGCTACACCTTC
-,-,TRBV6-1,TRBJ2-1,CASSSFYNEQFF,TGTGCCAGCAGCTCTTTCTACAATGAGCAGTTCTTC
-,-,TRBV6-5,TRBJ2-7,CASSYQHRSSYEQYF,TGTGCCAGCAGTTACCAACACAGGAGCTCCTACGAGCAGTACTTC
-,-,TRBV6-5,TRBJ2-5,CASSSGVVRQETQYF,TGTGCCAGCAGTTCAGGGGTAGTGCGGCAAGAGACCCAGTACTTC
-,-,TRBV28,TRBJ1-5,CASSSQSVARPQHF,TGTGCCAGCAGTTCACAATCCGTTGCTCGGCCCCAGCATTTT
few,TRBD2,TRBV15,TRBJ2-1,CATRKRGGIDNEQFF,TGTGCCACCAGAAAGCGGGGGGGCATTGACAATGAGCAGTTCTTC
-,-,TRBV28,TRBJ1-1,CASSRFVGSSEAFF,TGTGCCAGCAGTCGTTTTGTCGGGAGCTCTGAAGCTTTCTTT
-,-,TRBV29-1,TRBJ1-1,CSVEFPVGVFTEAFF,TGCAGCGTTGAATTTCCCGTCGGGGTTTTCACTGAAGCTTTCTTT
-,TRBD1,TRBV27,TRBJ2-7,CASRGDRSSYEQYF,TGTGCCAGCAGGGGGGACAGAAGCTCCTACGAGCAGTACTTC
-,TRBD2,TRBV28,TRBJ2-1,CASEGLGWGQFF,TGTGCCAGCGAGGGACTAGGGTGGGGGCAGTTCTTC
-,TRBD1,TRBV28,TRBJ1-1,CASSSGTENTEAFF,TGTGCCAGCAGTTCCGGGACAGAGAACACTGAAGCTTTCTTT
once,-,TRBV4-1,TRBJ2-3,CASSSFESTDTQYF,TGCGCCAGCAGCTCCTTCGAGAGCACAGATACGCAGTATTTT
-,-,TRBV27,TRBJ2-7,CASRYQDSYEQYF,TGTGCCAGCAGATACCAGGATAGCTACGAGCAGTACTTC
-,TRBD1,TRBV4-1,TRBJ1-6,CASSQDLSGGRTYNSPLHF,TGCGCCAGCAGCCAAGATCTTTCAGGGGGTAGGACCTATAATTCACCCCTCCACTTT
-,TRBD2,TRBV19,TRBJ2-5,CASRPTSVAQETQYF,TGTGCCAGTAGGCCTACTAGCGTAGCCCAAGAGACCCAGTACTTC
-,-,TRBV7-2,TRBJ2-3,CASTLTVYSTDTQYF,TGTGCCAGCACCCTAACCGTATATAGCACAGATACGCAGTATTTT
few,-,TRBV10-3,TRBJ2-5,CATVGVGQETQYF,TGTGCAACCGTGGGAGTAGGCCAAGAGACCCAGTACTTC
-,-,TRBV5-5,TRBJ1-4,CASSGQGRRGNEKLFF,TGTGCCAGCAGCGGACAAGGCCGAAGGGGTAATGAAAAACTGTTTTTT
-,TRBD2,TRBV7-8,TRBJ2-5,CASSASGTSGETQYF,TGTGCCAGCAGCGCCTCCGGGACTAGCGGAGAGACCCAGTACTTC